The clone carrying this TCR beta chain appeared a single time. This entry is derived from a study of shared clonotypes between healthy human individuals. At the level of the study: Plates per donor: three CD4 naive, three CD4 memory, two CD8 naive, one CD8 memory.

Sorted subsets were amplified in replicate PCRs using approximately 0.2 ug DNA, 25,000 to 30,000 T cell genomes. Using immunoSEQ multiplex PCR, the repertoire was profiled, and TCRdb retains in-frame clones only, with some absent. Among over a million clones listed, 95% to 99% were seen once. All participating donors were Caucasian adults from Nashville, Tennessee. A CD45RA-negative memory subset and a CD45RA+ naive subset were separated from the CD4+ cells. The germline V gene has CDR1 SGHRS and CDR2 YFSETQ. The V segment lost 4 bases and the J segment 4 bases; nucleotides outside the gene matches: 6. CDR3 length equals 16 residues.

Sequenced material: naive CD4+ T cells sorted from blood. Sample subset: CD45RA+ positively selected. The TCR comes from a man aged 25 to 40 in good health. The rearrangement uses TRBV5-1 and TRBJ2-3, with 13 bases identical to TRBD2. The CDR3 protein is CASSLRTSGSSDTQYF. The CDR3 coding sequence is TGCGCCAGCAGCCTGAGGACTAGCGGGAGCTCAGATACGCAGTATTTT.